The TCR beta chain under discussion was sequenced for a study of T cells after yellow fever vaccination (dated by TCRdb to between 2017 and 2020). About the investigation overall: Libraries from fractions with low cell numbers were prepared with the SMART-Seq v4 Ultra Low Input RNA kit. Bulk TCR alpha and beta repertoires were sequenced longitudinally to track T-cell clones before and after primary and booster YFV17D yellow fever vaccination. Two healthy male donors made up the cohort, one aged 18 to 29 years and the other aged 30 to 40 years. Bulk PBMC replicates and cell subsets were isolated from blood drawn at multiple timepoints before and after both primary and secondary immunization.

Its CDR3 holds 12 amino acids, cysteine through phenylalanine. Only CDR3 DNA remains: 36 bases, in frame from the first base. V is reduced by 5 bases and J by 10 bases, leaving a spacing of 12 bases between them. From the germline V gene, CDR1 is SGHTA and CDR2 is FQGNSA. Comments on this clonotype: Its antigen is currently not known. No much larger clone is present one base from it, and per-base qualities are unavailable.

The sample's treatment or condition label, decoded: live attenuated yellow fever vaccine strain. Two biological replicates of bulk PBMCs were collected at each blood-draw timepoint. A standard Ficoll-Paque protocol was used to isolate PBMCs from peripheral blood. TriZol was used to extract RNA from bulk PBMCs, CD4 and CD8 fractions, and dextramer-positive and dextramer-negative fractions. Summary of the overall study and its limitations: Most clones expanded after primary vaccination were re-detected after the booster (almost 98% of CD4 and 80% to 90% of CD8), suggesting broad memory maintenance. Computational filtering was needed because FACS-sorted repertoires could contain abundant contaminating clonotypes from the bulk population. Because the study included only a couple of donors, the extent to which the findings can be generalized is limited. The secondary T-cell response was found to be weaker but faster than the primary response, with a peak reached on day 5 rather than on day 15. A small share of clonotypes occurred in both CD4 and CD8 compartments, likely arising from convergent recombination.

TCR cDNA was synthesized by 5'RACE template switching, through which a universal primer site and unique molecular identifiers were introduced. Priming of cDNA synthesis was performed from both the TCR alpha and TCR beta constant segments. Library amplification used two PCR steps, and the second PCR step added sample barcodes and sequencing adapters. Sequencing of libraries was done on Illumina HiSeq 2500 (2x100 bp) or NovaSeq (2x150 bp). From the authors' description of their analysis: Demultiplexing of reads and collapsing into UMI consensus sequences were performed with MIGEC, and V(D)J alignment was carried out with MiXCR. Clonotypes responding to the vaccine were identified with edgeR on replicate PBMC samples, with the criteria of FDR below 0.01 and a log2 fold change above 5 up to day 15. Each bulk clonotype was labeled CD4 or CD8 based on which sequenced repertoire, CD4 or CD8, contained the clonotype at higher abundance. TCRdb trimmed the raw reads at Q25, called clones with MiXCR and kept productive beta chains. Records with the same CDR3 protein are collapsed into one entry carrying the most frequent genes and DNA. In this record, the V and J calls reflect TCRdb's handling and not the investigators' own analysis. This sample is represented by a few hundred thousand distinct CDR3 sequences; roughly 21% of them were singletons. Clones ranked in the top ten supply roughly 13% of the sample.

Rearrangement joined TRBV7-2 to TRBJ2-4; no D gene call is confident. The receptor was isolated from a young man who received the YFV17D yellow fever vaccine. The material sequenced was PBMCs, taken 15 days after the yellow fever booster vaccination. The CDR3 here reads CASSQELGIQYF. The nucleotides read TGTGCCAGCAGCCAAGAGCTGGGGATTCAGTACTTC.